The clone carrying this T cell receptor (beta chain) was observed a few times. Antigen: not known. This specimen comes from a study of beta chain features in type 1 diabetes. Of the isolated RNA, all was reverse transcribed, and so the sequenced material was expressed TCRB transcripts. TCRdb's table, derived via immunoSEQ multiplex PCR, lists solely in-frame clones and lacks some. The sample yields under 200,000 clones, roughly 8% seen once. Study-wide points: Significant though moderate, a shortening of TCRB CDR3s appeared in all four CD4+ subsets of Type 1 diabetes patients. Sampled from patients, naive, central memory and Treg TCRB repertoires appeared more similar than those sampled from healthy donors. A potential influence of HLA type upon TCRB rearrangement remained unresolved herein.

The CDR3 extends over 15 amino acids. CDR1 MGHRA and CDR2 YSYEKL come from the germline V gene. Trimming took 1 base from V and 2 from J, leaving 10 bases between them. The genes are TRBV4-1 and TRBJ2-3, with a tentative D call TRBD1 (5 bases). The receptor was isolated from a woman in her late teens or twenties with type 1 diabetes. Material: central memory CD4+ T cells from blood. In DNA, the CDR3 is TGCGCCAGCAGCCAAGTAGTCAGGGACACAGATACGCAGTATTTT. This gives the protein CASSQVVRDTDTQYF.